Below are 25 T cell receptor beta chains sequenced from a single sample in a study of T cell responses to AZD1222 COVID-19 vaccine. The protocol was immunoSEQ multiplex PCR, while the TCRdb copy is restricted to in-frame clones and leaves out a portion. The repertoire holds under 200,000 clones, more than 75% seen once, with 4.3% in the top ten. This material consisted of peripheral blood, taken 28 days after the second AZD1222 dose. These receptors all come from an adult who received the AZD1222 COVID-19 vaccine.

The chain uses TRBV7-2 and TRBJ2-3, with D uncertain. This CDR3 is built from 13 residues. Germline-derived CDR1 and CDR2 are SGHTA and FQGNSA. The ends were cut back, 5 bases at V and 6 bases at J, with 12 bases in the middle. The CDR3 here is CASSPRMFDTQYF. CDR3 in DNA: TGTGCCAGCAGCCCCAGGATGTTCGATACGCAGTATTTT.

The J gene is TRBJ1-2, the V gene TRBV19; TRBD1 aligns across 8 bases. CDR3 length: 17 amino acids. CDR1 and CDR2 (germline): LNHDA, SQIVND (reference sequence). After removal of 3 bases from V and 3 bases from J, the junction contained 12 bases not matched to a gene. This CDR3 is CASSILPGQGLHYGYTF. The DNA of the CDR3 is TGTGCCAGTAGTATCCTCCCAGGACAGGGTCTCCACTATGGCTACACCTTC.

This clone came up once. This chain links TRBV29-1 with TRBJ2-5; no clear D. Trimming removed 6 bases at V and 7 bases at J, with 18 bases between. In germline, CDR1 is SQVTM, CDR2 ANQGSEA. CDR3 length: 13 residues. The CDR3 DNA reads as TGCAGCGTCGACCCCACGGATGGAGCGACCCAGTACTTC. It specifies CSVDPTDGATQYF. Full variable domain (remainder filled in from reference TRBV29-1 and TRBJ2-5): SAVISQKPSRDICQRGTSLTIQCQVDSQVTMMFWYRQQPGQSLTLIATANQGSEATYESGFVIDKFPISRPNLTFSTLTVSNMSPEDSSIYLCSVDPTDGATQYFGPGTRLLVL.

The V call is TRBV9, the J call TRBJ2-7; D is unclear. This CDR3 has 13 residues. Deletions cut 4 bases from V and 3 bases from J, with 11 bases between. The germline gives CDR1 SGDLS, CDR2 YYNGEE. Written as DNA, the CDR3 is TGTGCCAGCAGCCCCCGGGTCAACTACGAGCAGTACTTC. The encoded protein is CASSPRVNYEQYF.

This chain uses TRBV20-1 with TRBJ1-1; 10 bases agree with TRBD1. The CDR3 totals 16 residues. Germline CDR1 and CDR2: DFQATT and SNEGSKA (reference sequence). V lost 3 bases, J lost 3 bases, and 10 bases stayed unmatched. CDR3 in amino acids: CSASGFDRGRDTEAFF. DNA for the CDR3: TGCAGTGCTAGTGGTTTCGACAGGGGGCGCGACACTGAAGCTTTCTTT.

The rearrangement links TRBV30 to TRBJ1-6; 11 positions agree with TRBD1. The CDR3 spans 16 residues. J lost 8 bases, V lost 0 bases, and 6 bases had no gene match. Germline assignment: CDR1 GTSNPN and CDR2 SVGIG (reference sequence). This CDR3 is CAWSVNRDRGYSPLHF. The CDR3 DNA reads as TGTGCCTGGAGTGTAAACCGGGACAGGGGGTATTCACCCCTCCACTTT.

This chain uses TRBV5-4 with TRBJ2-1, with TRBD2 matching 9 bases. This CDR3 has 15 residues. The trim removed 4 bases at V and 9 bases at J, leaving 11 bases unmatched. Germline CDR1 reads SGHNT; CDR2 reads YYREEE (reference sequence). CDR3 in amino acids: CASSRAAGGPGEQFF. In nucleotides, the CDR3 is TGTGCCAGCAGCCGGGCGGCGGGGGGGCCGGGTGAGCAGTTCTTC.

The gene calls are TRBV10-3 and TRBJ2-3, with D possibly matching TRBD1 (6 bases). CDR3 length equals 14 residues. Germline CDR1 reads ENHRY; CDR2 reads SYGVKD. V was clipped by 8 bases and J by 5 bases, with 17 bases between them. The CDR3 region has the DNA TGTGCCATCCGGACAGCTTCCAGGGAAGATACGCAGTATTTT. Amino acids: CAIRTASREDTQYF.

This rearrangement joins TRBV28 to TRBJ1-6; D not resolved. The length of the CDR3 is 18 residues. Germline V gives CDR1 MDHEN, CDR2 SYDVKM. Trimming stripped 2 bases from V and 9 bases from J, with 23 bases between. In DNA, the CDR3 is TGTGCCAGCAGTTTAGAAGGTAGTCTCTCCGCCCTAAGTTCACCCCTCCACTTT. Translation gives CASSLEGSLSALSSPLHF.

This chain connects TRBV29-1 to TRBJ1-1, with 9 bases lining up with TRBD1. CDR3 length: 12 amino acids. Germline CDR1 reads SQVTM; CDR2 reads ANQGSEA. V was clipped by 4 bases and J by 7 bases; unmatched bases: 4. CDR3 protein: CSVANRGREAFF. CDR3 bases: TGCAGCGTTGCGAACAGGGGGCGTGAAGCTTTCTTT.

The CDR3: CASSEPMYQYGYTF. As DNA, the CDR3 is TGTGCCAGCAGTGAGCCGATGTACCAATATGGCTACACCTTC. V usage is TRBV25-1 and J usage is TRBJ1-2; D remains unclear. The germline V and J ends were trimmed by 3 bases and 5 bases, with 13 bases remaining between them. The CDR3 runs 14 residues. Germline V gene lookup returns CDR1 MGHDK and CDR2 SYGVNS.

The rearrangement uses TRBV30 and TRBJ2-1; tentatively, D is TRBD2 (6 bases). V lost 5 bases, J lost 10 bases, and 12 bases lay in between. This CDR3 spans 11 amino acids. From germline, CDR1 is GTSNPN and CDR2 SVGIG (reference sequence). The CDR3 region has the DNA TGTGCCTGGCACTTTGGAGGGGAGCAGTTCTTC. Residues: CAWHFGGEQFF.

This chain connects TRBV5-4 to TRBJ1-2; D might be TRBD1 (5 bases). The CDR3 runs to 17 residues. The germline gives CDR1 SGHNT, CDR2 YYREEE (reference sequence). Trimming pared 1 base from V and 11 bases from J, leaving 27 bases between. The CDR3 loop is CASSLKEGLSGDSGYTF. CDR3 bases: TGTGCCAGCAGCTTGAAGGAGGGTTTGAGTGGAGACAGCGGTTACACCTTC. Full variable domain (remainder filled in from reference TRBV5-4 and TRBJ1-2): ETGVTQSPTHLIKTRGQQVTLRCSSQSGHNTVSWYQQALGQGPQFIFQYYREEENGRGNFPPRFSGLQFPNYSSELNVNALELDDSALYLCASSLKEGLSGDSGYTFGSGTRLTVV.

This rearrangement joins TRBV7-3 to TRBJ2-3; 11 nucleotides agree with TRBD2. This CDR3 is built from 13 residues. From germline, CDR1 is SGHTA and CDR2 FQGTGA. V was pared by 5 bases and J by 6 bases, with 1 base of the junction left unmatched. CDR3 residues: CASSRTSGDTQYF. The CDR3, as DNA: TGTGCCAGCAGCCGGACTAGCGGGGATACGCAGTATTTT.

The chain links TRBV11-2 to TRBJ1-4; D may be TRBD1 (5 bases). The CDR3 runs to 16 residues. CDR1 and CDR2 from the germline V gene are SGHAT and FQNNGV. V lost 5 bases, J lost 3 bases, and 16 bases lay in between. The CDR3 here is CASSPGLRAPNEKLFF. DNA for the CDR3: TGTGCCAGCAGCCCGGGACTGAGGGCGCCTAATGAAAAACTGTTTTTT.

The CDR3 DNA reads as TGTGCCAGCAGTTACTCGACCTACAGTCTGGATCCTAGCACAGATACGCAGTATTTT. This sequence encodes CASSYSTYSLDPSTDTQYF. The chain combines TRBV6-2 or TRBV6-3 with TRBJ2-3; D unresolved. CDR3 length: 19 residues. The germline V gene encodes CDR1 MNHEY and CDR2 SVGEGT. With 0 bases removed from V and 0 bases from J, the gap between germline ends came to 19 bases.

This clone was seen only a few times. The rearrangement links TRBV29-1 to TRBJ1-2, with TRBD1 matching over 7 bases. The CDR3 contains 15 residues. Germline V lookup: CDR1 SQVTM, CDR2 ANQGSEA. V shed 0 bases, J shed 4 bases, and the junction held 8 bases outside the gene matches. CDR3 nucleotide sequence: TGCAGCGTTGAAGATCCAGACAGGGATTTCTATGGCTACACCTTC. Its protein product is CSVEDPDRDFYGYTF.

This chain links TRBV19 with TRBJ2-7; D might be TRBD1 (6 bases). Germline values: CDR1 LNHDA, CDR2 SQIVND (reference sequence). CDR3 length equals 13 residues. Trimming stripped 3 bases from V and 1 base from J, with 7 bases between. The CDR3 bases are TGTGCCAGTAGTATGGACAGTTCCTACGAGCAGTACTTC. This encodes CASSMDSSYEQYF.

The V call is TRBV7-9, the J call TRBJ2-3; D might be TRBD1 (5 bases). CDR1 SEHNR and CDR2 FQNEAQ come from the germline V gene (reference sequence). This CDR3 comprises 12 residues. V was pared by 6 bases and J by 4 bases, with 8 bases between. The CDR3 sequence: CASRSTADTQYF. In DNA form, the CDR3 reads TGTGCCAGCAGATCGACAGCAGATACGCAGTATTTT.

The chain couples TRBV25-1 to TRBJ1-1; D is uncertain. Between the trimmed V and J ends, which lost 1 base and 11 bases, there was a span of 14 bases. The germline V gene encodes CDR1 MGHDK and CDR2 SYGVNS. The CDR3 runs 13 residues. The CDR3 spells CASSEWAPGRAFF. The CDR3 nucleotides read TGTGCCAGCAGTGAATGGGCCCCCGGGAGGGCTTTCTTT.

This chain connects TRBV7-9 to TRBJ1-4; no clear D gene. The V gene's germline CDR1 is SEHNR and CDR2 FQNEAQ (reference sequence). The germline V and J ends were trimmed by 2 bases and 3 bases, with 7 bases remaining between them. The CDR3 is 14 amino acids. In DNA form, the CDR3 reads TGTGCCAGCAGCTTATCCGGGGCTAATGAAAAACTGTTTTTT. Its translation is CASSLSGANEKLFF.

The V call is TRBV6-4, the J call TRBJ2-5; 12 positions match TRBD2. V gave up 5 bases and J gave up 7 bases; unmatched junction bases: 5. The CDR3 spans 14 residues. Germline loops: CDR1 MRHNA, CDR2 SNTAGT. The CDR3 nucleotides read TGTGCCAGCAGTCCTAGCGGGGGGGCAGCGACCCAGTACTTC. It codes for CASSPSGGAATQYF.

The chain employs TRBV10-1 and TRBJ1-2; possibly TRBD1 for D (5 bases). This CDR3 region has 15 residues. The germline V and J ends were trimmed by 4 bases and 8 bases, with 20 bases remaining between them. CDR1 and CDR2 (germline): WNHNN, SYGVQD (reference sequence). The CDR3 here is CASSGRQGGYYGYTF. The CDR3 nucleotides are TGCGCCAGCAGTGGTCGGCAGGGAGGATATTACGGCTACACCTTC.

This clone was counted between two and nine times. The chain recombines TRBV2 with TRBJ2-5; tentatively, D is TRBD2 (6 bases). CDR3 length: 12 residues. From germline, CDR1 is SNHLY and CDR2 FYNNEI. V dropped 7 bases and J dropped 5 bases, with 11 bases sitting between them. The DNA for the CDR3 is TGTGCCAGCATGGGGACTGGGGAGACCCAGTACTTC. This encodes CASMGTGETQYF.

The CDR3: CASSPVGVGQPQHF. The CDR3 DNA is TGCGCCAGCAGCCCAGTGGGGGTTGGGCAGCCCCAGCATTTT. The chain carries TRBV4-1 and TRBJ1-5; perhaps TRBD1 as D (5 bases). The CDR3 is 14 residues long. In germline, CDR1 is MGHRA, CDR2 YSYEKL. Deletions cut 4 bases from V and 7 bases from J, with 14 bases between.